Listed here are 8 T cell receptor beta chains from one sample, sequenced in a study of STAT5B mutations in CD4+ large granular lymphocyte leukemia. The protocol was immunoSEQ multiplex PCR, while the TCRdb copy is restricted to in-frame clones and leaves out a portion. The table includes over 30,000 clones, 76% detected once. The sample taken for sequencing was CD4+ T cells from blood buffy coats. The receptors were gathered from a human donor in good health.

This clone was picked up a small number of times. This chain uses TRBV7-2 with TRBJ1-1; D not resolved. Trimming cost V 5 bases and J 11 bases, with 18 bases left between them. The CDR3 is 13 residues long. Germline values: CDR1 SGHTA, CDR2 FQGNSA. This CDR3 is CASSVDRLGKAFF. As DNA, the CDR3 is TGTGCCAGCAGCGTGGACCGACTAGGCAAGGCTTTCTTT. The entire variable domain, with the rest obtained from reference TRBV7-2 and TRBJ1-1, is as follows: GAGVSQSPSNKVTEKGKDVELRCDPISGHTALYWYRQSLGQGLEFLIYFQGNSAPDKSGLPSDRFSAERTGGSVSTLTIQRTQQEDSAVYLCASSVDRLGKAFFGQGTRLTVV.

This chain links TRBV27 with TRBJ1-6, with 10 bases fitting TRBD1. The CDR3 totals 16 residues. In germline, CDR1 is MNHEY, CDR2 SMNVEV (reference sequence). Trimming removed 8 bases from V and 9 bases from J; junction bases left unmatched: 13. CDR3: CASGSLTGTGVSPLHF. The DNA for the CDR3 is TGTGCCAGCGGCTCGCTAACCGGGACAGGGGTTTCACCCCTCCACTTT.

J is TRBJ1-3 and V is TRBV7-9; D possibly corresponds to TRBD1 (5 bases). V shed 5 bases and J shed 2 bases, with 13 bases lying between them. Germline values: CDR1 SEHNR, CDR2 FQNEAQ (reference sequence). The CDR3 sequence is 15 residues long. In DNA form, the CDR3 reads TGTGCCAGCAGCCCCAGGGAGAATGCTGGAAACACCATATATTTT. Its protein product is CASSPRENAGNTIYF.

The genes are TRBV11-3 and TRBJ2-7; 7 nucleotides align to TRBD1. The CDR3 spans 12 residues. The germline gives CDR1 SGHNT, CDR2 YENEEA. V lost 5 bases to trimming and J lost 5 bases; unmatched junction nucleotides: 3. The CDR3 sequence is CASSQQGHEQYF. CDR3 bases: TGTGCCAGCAGCCAACAGGGGCACGAGCAGTACTTC.

J is TRBJ1-1 and V is TRBV4-1; no firm D call. Germline lookup yields CDR1 MGHRA and CDR2 YSYEKL. Trimming pared 1 base from V and 6 bases from J, leaving 24 bases between. The CDR3 contains 18 residues. In DNA form, the CDR3 reads TGCGCCAGCAGCCAAGGGTCCCACGGGCTGAGGTCTAGACCTGAAGCTTTCTTT. Protein sequence: CASSQGSHGLRSRPEAFF.

The rearrangement joins TRBV7-2 to TRBJ2-1, with D maybe TRBD2 (6 bases). The CDR3 extends over 15 amino acids. Trimming left V 2 bases short and J 1 base short, with 9 bases between. CDR1 and CDR2 from the germline V gene are SGHTA and FQGNSA. The CDR3 region is CASSLRGRSYNEQFF. The CDR3 bases are TGTGCCAGCAGCTTAAGAGGGAGGTCCTACAATGAGCAGTTCTTC.

J is TRBJ2-3 and V is TRBV7-2; 8 nucleotides match TRBD2. The length of the CDR3 is 17 residues. Germline V lookup: CDR1 SGHTA, CDR2 FQGNSA. J gave up 9 bases and V 5 bases, and 19 bases lay outside the gene matches. The CDR3 DNA reads as TGTGCCAGCAGCCGATCTTGGGGGAGCGGGGGCCAGGGGACGCAGTATTTT. Protein sequence: CASSRSWGSGGQGTQYF. Combining the CDR3 with reference TRBV7-2 and TRBJ2-3 gives the whole variable domain GAGVSQSPSNKVTEKGKDVELRCDPISGHTALYWYRQSLGQGLEFLIYFQGNSAPDKSGLPSDRFSAERTGGSVSTLTIQRTQQEDSAVYLCASSRSWGSGGQGTQYFGPGTRLTVL.

This clone has just a few counts. V gene TRBV5-1 combines with J gene TRBJ1-5; perhaps TRBD1 as D (5 bases). V lost 2 bases and J 5 bases, leaving 14 bases between the germline ends. CDR1 is SGHRS, CDR2 YFSETQ, per germline. CDR3 length: 15 amino acids. CDR3 DNA: TGCGCCAGCAGCTTCGGGGGGACCGACGATCAGCCCCAGCATTTT. Translating gives CASSFGGTDDQPQHF. Full variable domain (remainder filled in from reference TRBV5-1 and TRBJ1-5): KAGVTQTPRYLIKTRGQQVTLSCSPISGHRSVSWYQQTPGQGLQFLFEYFSETQRNKGNFPGRFSGRQFSNSRSEMNVSTLELGDSALYLCASSFGGTDDQPQHFGDGTRLSIL.